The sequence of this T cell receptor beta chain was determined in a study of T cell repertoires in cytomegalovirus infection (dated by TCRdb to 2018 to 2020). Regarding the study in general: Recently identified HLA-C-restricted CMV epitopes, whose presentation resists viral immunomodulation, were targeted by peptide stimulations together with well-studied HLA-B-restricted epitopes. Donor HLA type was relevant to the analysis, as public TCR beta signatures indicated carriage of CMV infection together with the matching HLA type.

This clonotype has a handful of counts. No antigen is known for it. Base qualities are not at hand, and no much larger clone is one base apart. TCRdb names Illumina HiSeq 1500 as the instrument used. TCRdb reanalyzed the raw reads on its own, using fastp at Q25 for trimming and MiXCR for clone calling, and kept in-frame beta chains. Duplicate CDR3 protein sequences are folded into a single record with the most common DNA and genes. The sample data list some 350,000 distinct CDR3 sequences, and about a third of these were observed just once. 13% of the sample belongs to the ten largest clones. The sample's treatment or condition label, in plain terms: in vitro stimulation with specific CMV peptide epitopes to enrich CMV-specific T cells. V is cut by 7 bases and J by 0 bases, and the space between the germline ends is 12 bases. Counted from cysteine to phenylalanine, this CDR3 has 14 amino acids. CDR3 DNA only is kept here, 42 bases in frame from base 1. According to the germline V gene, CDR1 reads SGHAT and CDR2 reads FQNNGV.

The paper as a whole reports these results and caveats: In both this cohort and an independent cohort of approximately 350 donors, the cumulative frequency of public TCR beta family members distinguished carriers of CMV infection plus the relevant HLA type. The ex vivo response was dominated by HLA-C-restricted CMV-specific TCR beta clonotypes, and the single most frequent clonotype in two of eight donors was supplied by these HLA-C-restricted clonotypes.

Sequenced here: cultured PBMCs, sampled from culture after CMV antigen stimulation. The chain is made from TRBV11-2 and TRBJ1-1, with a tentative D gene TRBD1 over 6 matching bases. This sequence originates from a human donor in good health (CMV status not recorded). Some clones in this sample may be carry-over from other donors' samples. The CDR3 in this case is CASNRDNVNTEAFF. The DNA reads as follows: TGTGCCAGCAACAGGGACAATGTGAACACTGAAGCTTTCTTT.